These 5 T cell receptor beta chains came from one sample sequenced in a study of early T cells in non-severe SARS-CoV-2 infection. TCRdb analysed the 5' RACE reads with MiXCR anew, one entry per CDR3 protein. Here the sample spans about 110,000 distinct CDR3 sequences, about an eighth being singletons. Input material: whole blood. The receptors come from an adult who was a healthcare worker with PCR-confirmed SARS-CoV-2 infection or an uninfected control (not recorded which).

This clonotype was seen at least ten times. The chain is built from TRBV5-1 and TRBJ2-3; D gene unclear. Germline V lookup: CDR1 SGHRS, CDR2 YFSETQ. Between the trimmed V and J ends, which lost 2 bases and 2 bases, there was a span of 15 bases. The CDR3 has 16 amino acids. The DNA for the CDR3 is TGCGCCAGCAGCTTCAACAACCGGGTTCTCACAGATACGCAGTATTTT. Translating gives CASSFNNRVLTDTQYF.

With respect to this clonotype: This may be a read error: a much more frequent sequence differs by one nucleotide. V and J are TRBV7-2 and TRBJ2-4; D call uncertain. This CDR3 has 14 residues. Germline CDR1 and CDR2: SGHTA and FQGNSA. The CDR3 sequence: CASTADPAKNTQYF. The CDR3 bases are TGTGCCAGCACCGCGGACCCAGCCAAAAACACTCAGTACTTC. The entire variable domain, with the rest obtained from reference TRBV7-2 and TRBJ2-4, is as follows: GAGVSQSPSNKVTEKGKDVELRCDPISGHTALYWYRQSLGQGLEFLIYFQGNSAPDKSGLPSDRFSAERTGGSVSTLTIQRTQQEDSAVYLCASTADPAKNTQYFGAGTRLSVL.

This clonotype was recorded a few times. The V gene is TRBV2, the J gene TRBJ2-7; D remains ambiguous. The CDR3 spans 13 residues. From germline, CDR1 is SNHLY and CDR2 FYNNEI. The V and J ends lost 2 bases and 7 bases respectively, with 12 bases between them. CDR3 nucleotides: TGTGCCAGCAGTGAACCCGGCCCGGGTGAGCAGTACTTC. This sequence encodes CASSEPGPGEQYF.

CDR3 DNA sequence: TGTGCCGACGGGACAGGGGACAATGAGCAGTTCTTC. Protein product: CADGTGDNEQFF. This chain uses TRBV6-7 with TRBJ2-1, with TRBD1 matching 10 bases. TRBV6-7 is an ORF for which the function is uncertain. Losses at the gene ends were 11 bases for V and 5 bases for J; bases not matched to a gene: 3. This CDR3 region has 12 residues.

In its sample, this clonotype was seen a few times. The rearrangement joins TRBV12-3 or TRBV12-4 to TRBJ2-1; 7 nucleotides line up with TRBD2. The J segment lost 2 bases and the V segment lost 6 bases, leaving 7 bases of the junction unmatched. This CDR3 has 15 amino acids. CDR3 in DNA: TGTGCCAGCAGGCTTGGACTAGTAGCCTACAATGAGCAGTTCTTC. It encodes CASRLGLVAYNEQFF.